This T cell receptor (beta chain) derives from a study of read filtering for tumor transcriptome and immune sequencing. Across the study: Transcriptome libraries were built from DNase-treated RNA.

V lost 3 bases, J lost 3 bases, and 1 base stayed unmatched. This CDR3 is built from 13 residues. CDR1 and CDR2 from the germline V gene are GTSNPN and SVGIG (reference sequence). Bone marrow was sampled from every patient at the time of active disease. In this sample, this clonotype turned up many times. This library used roughly 400 ng RNA and molecular barcoded adaptors spanning alpha/delta and beta/gamma chains. TCRdb recomputed calls from the reads with MiXCR, one row per CDR3 protein. Among about 50,000 distinct CDR3 sequences listed, less than 20% were seen once. This TCR derives from a donor older than 35 with multiple myeloma. This sequence joins TRBV30 and TRBJ1-5, with 8 positions matching TRBD1. The sequenced sample consisted of a population of CD138-negative cells sorted from bone marrow. CDR3 coding DNA: TGTGCCTGGAGGGACAGGGACAATCAGCCCCAGCATTTT. Its translation: CAWRDRDNQPQHF. The entire variable domain, with the rest obtained from reference TRBV30 and TRBJ1-5, is as follows: SQTIHQWPATLVQPVGSPLSLECTVEGTSNPNLYWYRQAAGRGLQLLFYSVGIGQISSEVPQNLSASRPQDRQFILSSKKLLLSDSGFYLCAWRDRDNQPQHFGDGTRLSIL.